A selection of T cell receptor beta chains follows, all from one sample in a study of control samples from healthy donors and cancer patients. The protocol was immunoSEQ multiplex PCR, while the TCRdb copy is restricted to in-frame clones and leaves out a portion. The table shows some 87,000 clones, with roughly 89% occurring only once. Sequenced: blood. Source of these receptors: a man in his thirties or forties in good health. Both conserved end residues are part of each CDR3. A D gene is named only where the DNA matches it firmly. A row's size may be missing; if present it is once, few, many or a size class.

>TRBV3-1/TRBV3-2|.|TRBJ1-3|.
CASSRDLEIAGNTIYF
TGTGCCAGCAGCCGGGACCTTGAAATAGCTGGAAACACCATATATTTT
>TRBV7-9|.|TRBJ1-2|TRBD1
CASSLASRGPYGYTF
TGTGCCAGCAGCTTAGCGTCCAGGGGGCCTTATGGCTACACCTTC
>TRBV14|few|TRBJ1-2|.
CASSQVEGWNYGYTF
TGTGCCAGCAGCCAAGTTGAGGGCTGGAACTATGGCTACACCTTC
>TRBV19|.|TRBJ1-2|.
CASSARQAHGYTF
TGTGCCAGTAGTGCCCGACAGGCACATGGCTACACCTTC
>TRBV19|.|TRBJ1-5|TRBD1
CATGTGDSNQPQHF
TGTGCCACCGGGACAGGGGATAGCAATCAGCCCCAGCATTTT
>TRBV6-5|.|TRBJ2-1|.
CASSYSDNEQFF
TGTGCCAGCAGTTACTCGGACAATGAGCAGTTCTTC
>TRBV28|.|TRBJ2-4|TRBD1
CASSTGGKAKNIQYF
TGTGCCAGCAGTACAGGGGGGAAAGCCAAAAACATTCAGTACTTC
>TRBV7-9|.|TRBJ2-3|.
CASSLAEGPSTDTQYF
TGTGCCAGCAGCTTAGCAGAGGGGCCTAGCACAGATACGCAGTATTTT
>TRBV19|.|TRBJ2-3|TRBD2
CASRPSSGVVIDTQYF
TGTGCCAGTAGACCATCTAGCGGAGTGGTGATAGATACGCAGTATTTT
>TRBV10-1|.|TRBJ2-3|.
CASSEVQGNLDTQYF
TGCGCCAGCAGTGAAGTTCAGGGGAATTTAGATACGCAGTATTTT
>TRBV2|.|TRBJ2-1|.
CASKEGQGNEQFF
TGTGCCAGCAAAGAAGGTCAGGGGAATGAGCAGTTCTTC
>TRBV4-2|.|TRBJ2-1|TRBD2
CASSQVATSGTSYNEQFF
TGTGCCAGCAGCCAAGTCGCGACTAGCGGGACCTCCTACAATGAGCAGTTCTTC
>TRBV12-3/TRBV12-4|.|TRBJ2-7|.
CASSTPSGWQYF
TGTGCCAGCAGTACGCCCTCAGGGTGGCAGTACTTC
>TRBV30|.|TRBJ2-5|.
CAWTIAAYQETQYF
TGTGCCTGGACCATAGCGGCGTACCAAGAGACCCAGTACTTC
>TRBV29-1|few|TRBJ1-2|.
CSVDALGGYTF
TGCAGCGTTGATGCCCTTGGTGGCTACACCTTC
>TRBV7-8|.|TRBJ1-5|TRBD1
CASSRAPTGSVNQPQHF
TGTGCCAGCAGCCGAGCCCCGACAGGGTCCGTCAATCAGCCCCAGCATTTT
>TRBV6-5|.|TRBJ1-5|TRBD1
CAADRGLNQPQHF
TGTGCCGCGGACAGGGGGCTGAATCAGCCCCAGCATTTT
>TRBV18|.|TRBJ2-5|.
CASSPAAQETQYF
TGTGCCAGCTCACCGGCGGCCCAAGAGACCCAGTACTTC
>TRBV10-3|.|TRBJ2-5|TRBD2
CAISGRLAGGSRETQYF
TGTGCCATCAGTGGACGTTTAGCGGGGGGTTCGCGGGAGACCCAGTACTTC
>TRBV5-6|once|TRBJ2-3|TRBD1
CASRWTGMVSDTQYF
TGTGCCAGCAGGTGGACAGGGATGGTTTCAGATACGCAGTATTTT
>TRBV7-3|.|TRBJ2-1|TRBD1
CASSPTGVYNEQFF
TGTGCCAGCAGCCCCACAGGGGTGTACAATGAGCAGTTCTTC
>TRBV5-1|.|TRBJ2-1|TRBD1
CASSLGGTGDHNEQFF
TGCGCCAGCAGCTTGGGTGGGACAGGGGACCACAATGAGCAGTTCTTC
>TRBV19|.|TRBJ1-2|TRBD1
CASSPVDRGDYGYTF
TGTGCCAGTAGTCCTGTGGACAGGGGCGACTATGGCTACACCTTC
>TRBV19|.|TRBJ2-5|.
CASSDLGGETQYF
TGTGCCAGTAGTGACTTGGGCGGAGAGACCCAGTACTTC
>TRBV12-3/TRBV12-4|.|TRBJ2-1|.
CASSRTTGNEQFF
TGTGCCAGCAGTCGAACCACAGGGAATGAGCAGTTCTTC
>TRBV6-6|.|TRBJ2-5|TRBD2
CASKRGGAETQYF
TGTGCCAGCAAACGGGGGGGCGCAGAGACCCAGTACTTC
>TRBV27|.|TRBJ1-5|.
CASSLQGNQPQHF
TGTGCCAGCAGTCTACAGGGTAATCAGCCCCAGCATTTT
>TRBV24-1|.|TRBJ2-5|.
CATSDSSRETQYF
TGTGCCACCAGTGATTCCAGCCGCGAGACCCAGTACTTC
>TRBV12-3/TRBV12-4|.|TRBJ1-2|.
CASSLSGVGYTF
TGTGCCAGCAGTTTATCTGGGGTAGGCTACACCTTC
>TRBV19|.|TRBJ1-4|.
CASSIGGARNEKLFF
TGTGCCAGTAGTATAGGGGGGGCCCGGAATGAAAAACTGTTTTTT
>TRBV4-2|.|TRBJ2-2|TRBD1
CASSFPGQGWGDTGELFF
TGTGCCAGCAGCTTCCCGGGACAGGGATGGGGGGACACCGGGGAGCTGTTTTTT
>TRBV19|.|TRBJ2-2|TRBD2
CASTSPGQRESVSGELFF
TGTGCCAGTACCTCACCGGGGCAGCGGGAGAGCGTCTCCGGGGAGCTGTTTTTT
>TRBV7-3|once|TRBJ2-1|.
CASSLSGISYNEQFF
TGTGCCAGCAGCTTATCTGGGATCTCCTACAATGAGCAGTTCTTC
>TRBV18|.|TRBJ1-1|.
CASSPLGEDTEAFF
TGTGCCAGCTCGCCCCTTGGGGAGGACACTGAAGCTTTCTTT
>TRBV2|.|TRBJ2-2|.
CASSEGAPGELFF
TGTGCCAGCAGTGAGGGGGCGCCCGGGGAGCTGTTTTTT
>TRBV6-5|.|TRBJ2-7|.
CASRVTYEQYF
TGTGCCAGCAGGGTAACCTACGAGCAGTACTTC
>TRBV7-2|.|TRBJ2-3|.
CASSLASSRGGTDTQYF
TGTGCCAGCAGCTTAGCGTCCTCGAGGGGTGGGACAGATACGCAGTATTTT
>TRBV29-1|.|TRBJ2-1|TRBD2
CSVKTSGSYEQFF
TGCAGCGTTAAGACTAGCGGGAGTTATGAGCAGTTCTTC
>TRBV18|.|TRBJ2-7|.
CASSPPGSGSYEQYF
TGTGCCAGCTCACCACCGGGTAGCGGCTCCTACGAGCAGTACTTC
>TRBV30|once|TRBJ2-7|.
CAWSPPGISHEQYF
TGTGCCTGGAGTCCCCCTGGGATTAGCCACGAGCAGTACTTC
>TRBV6-6|.|TRBJ1-3|.
CASSYADSGNTIYF
TGTGCCAGCAGTTACGCTGACTCTGGAAACACCATATATTTT
>TRBV14|.|TRBJ1-1|TRBD1
CASSQGATGGVTEAFF
TGTGCCAGCAGCCAAGGAGCGACAGGGGGAGTCACTGAAGCTTTCTTT
>TRBV30|.|TRBJ1-5|.
CAWGEYSNQPQHF
TGTGCCTGGGGAGAGTATAGCAATCAGCCCCAGCATTTT
>TRBV3-1/TRBV3-2|once|TRBJ2-1|TRBD2
CASSQDPLAGVDFYNEQFF
TGTGCCAGCAGCCAAGATCCCCTAGCGGGAGTTGACTTTTACAATGAGCAGTTCTTC
>TRBV25-1|.|TRBJ1-2|.
CASRGEYYGYTF
TGTGCCAGCAGGGGGGAATACTATGGCTACACCTTC
>TRBV2|.|TRBJ1-4|.
CASTPGGTDHEKLFF
TGTGCCAGCACCCCAGGAGGAACAGACCATGAAAAACTGTTTTTT
>TRBV7-9|.|TRBJ2-3|.
CASSPTEITDTQYF
TGTGCCAGCAGCCCGACAGAAATCACAGATACGCAGTATTTT
>TRBV30|.|TRBJ2-1|TRBD2
CAWSPSGEQFF
TGTGCCTGGTCGCCTAGCGGAGAGCAGTTCTTC
>TRBV7-9|.|TRBJ2-4|TRBD1
CASSLETGPKNIQYF
TGTGCCAGCAGCTTAGAGACAGGGCCCAAAAACATTCAGTACTTC
>TRBV29-1|.|TRBJ1-1|.
CSVEGGEGGTEAFF
TGCAGCGTTGAAGGGGGAGAGGGGGGCACTGAAGCTTTCTTT
>TRBV4-1|.|TRBJ1-1|.
CASSQEGYTEAFF
TGCGCCAGCAGCCAAGAGGGGTACACTGAAGCTTTCTTT
>TRBV7-3|.|TRBJ2-5|.
CASSPHMGGASETQYF
TGTGCCAGCAGCCCCCACATGGGCGGGGCGTCAGAGACCCAGTACTTC
>TRBV7-9|.|TRBJ2-6|TRBD1
CASSPRVGQSSGANVLTF
TGTGCCAGCAGCCCCCGTGTGGGACAGAGCTCTGGGGCCAACGTCCTGACTTTC